The clone carrying this T cell receptor (beta chain) was picked up many times. What it binds is unknown. This record belongs to a study of T-cell reconstitution after alpha-beta-depleted transplantation in children. Study observations and caveats: T-cell counts and diversity at one year post-transplant came mainly from newly produced T cells. As was reported, about two months after transplant, alpha-beta T cells came from several hundred expanded graft clones.

A library of TCRbeta sequences, prepared with unique molecular identifiers, was generated. TCRdb ran MiXCR on the PCR reads and lists one entry per CDR3 protein. This table holds 200,000 to 250,000 distinct CDR3 sequences, roughly a tenth found once. Germline V gene lookup returns CDR1 SQVTM and CDR2 ANQGSEA. V lost 4 bases and J 1 base, leaving 18 bases between the germline ends. The CDR3 has 16 amino acids. The receptor was isolated from a child less than two years old with acute myeloid leukemia, due to receive a stem cell transplant. The source was PBMCs, collected before TCRalphabeta/CD19-depleted stem cell transplant. This sequence joins TRBV29-1 and TRBJ2-3, with a possible D match to TRBD2 (7 bases). CDR3 DNA: TGCAGCGTTGTGGATTCAGGAGGGGGGGGCACAGATACGCAGTATTTT. The encoded protein is CSVVDSGGGGTDTQYF.